One TCR beta chain is described in this entry. Its antigen is not yet known. No base quality values were provided; no much bigger clone lies one nucleotide off. These data come from a study of T cells in Graves' hyperthyroidism and ophthalmopathy (dated by TCRdb to the late 2010s). Concerning the study at large: Peripheral blood samples were taken at initial diagnosis, before any treatment was given. To identify TCR V-J signatures that set the groups apart, the researchers used a discovery cohort of 90 to 100 patients, made up of roughly 40 with Graves' ophthalmopathy and some 60 with stable Graves' hyperthyroidism. Whether ophthalmopathy could be predicted prospectively was tested in an independent validation cohort made up of about 18 hyperthyroidism patients plus 17 patients who later progressed to ophthalmopathy. The 95 to 100 discovery patients were randomly divided into training and test sets at a 7:3 ratio. Thyroid tissue and blood T-cell repertoires from about six Graves' hyperthyroidism patients were also compared in the study. After blood sampling, hyperthyroidism patients were treated with methimazole at a starting dose of 30 mg daily, and ophthalmopathy patients were treated with high-dose intravenous methylprednisolone. The paper describes TCR Vbeta CDR3 sequencing of around 140 peripheral blood samples, made up of about 41 ophthalmopathy patients, 70 to 75 hyperthyroidism patients and roughly 17 progressor patients. Results and caveats for the whole study, not just this receptor: Most expanded thyroid clonotypes (frequency above 0.001) were also detected in blood, suggesting blood repertoires may reflect thyroid immune responses. Ophthalmopathy was separated from stable hyperthyroidism by a 13 V-J signature model, with around 90% sensitivity and 81% to 82% specificity obtained in cross-validation and 80%/75% obtained in testing. During validation, the model predicted progression to ophthalmopathy a median of roughly six months ahead of onset, with roughly 65% sensitivity and 72.22% specificity. Sample size was not statistically predetermined, and investigators were not blinded to group allocation.

According to the germline V gene, CDR1 reads MDHEN and CDR2 reads SYDVKM. V loses 8 bases, J loses 4 bases, and the germline ends lie 16 bases apart. The CDR3 goes from the cysteine to the phenylalanine over 14 residues. The sequence is cut down to CDR3 DNA, 42 bases in frame from base 1. Stable Graves' hyperthyroidism was defined as no progression to ophthalmopathy during 18 months of follow-up. The hyperthyroidism patients were between 18 and 65 years old and newly diagnosed, with a disease duration of less than 2 months. The study excluded patients with uncontrolled infections, other autoimmune diseases, pregnancy or lactation. Diagnoses were established on the basis of clinical symptoms, serum thyroxine and TRAb, thyroid ultrasound, and orbital computed tomography. PBMCs were separated from roughly 10 ml of fresh peripheral blood using Ficoll-Paque density gradient centrifugation. Total RNA was extracted with Trizol reagent, and quality was checked on an Agilent 2100 Bioanalyzer.

Amplification of TCR beta CDR3 regions was carried out from RNA transcripts. For the first round of RT-PCR on the TCR CDR3, the HTBI primer set was used together with the Qiagen OneStep RT-PCR kit. The libraries were constructed in a second round of multiplex PCR and then size-selected and purified. The libraries were sequenced on an Illumina HiSeq2000 using paired-end 100 bp reads. Regarding the original processing steps: SOAPnuke was used to process the raw data, throwing out any read that contained adapters or uncalled bases, had a mean Phred below 15, or lacked an exact constant-primer or identifier match. High-quality paired reads were merged using COPE v1.2.5, and each unique nucleotide sequence was defined as a clonotype. MiTCR v1.1 was used to align the clonotypes against IMGT TRBV, TRBD and TRBJ reference segments. The analysis included only V-J combinations with a frequency above 0.0001, which together covered over 98% of the repertoires. A TCS score was defined as the ratio between F50 (clonal expansion) and ExV (chaos), using BLOSUM62-based TCRdist between CDR3 peptides within each V-J. Welch's t-statistics and random forest reduced roughly 540 V-J features to 10 to 15, which were used in a naive Bayes classifier (R e1071). The public reads were run again by TCRdb, first through fastp at Q25 and then through MiXCR, and only productive beta chains were kept. All rows with the same CDR3 protein become a single entry with the most common DNA and genes. Here the V and J calls rest on TCRdb's processing, not on the authors' analysis. The sample table lists 300,000 to 350,000 distinct CDR3 sequences, 11% to 15% of them with a count of one. The top ten constitute around 23% of the sample.

Recombination joined TRBV28 with TRBJ2-3; TRBD1 is possibly the D segment (6 matching bases). Material: blood. The receptor was derived from a woman under 40 with Graves' hyperthyroidism. The CDR3 protein: CASGKLRGSDTQYF. Here is the DNA: TGTGCCAGCGGAAAACTAAGGGGGTCAGATACGCAGTATTTT.